This TCR beta chain appears in the sequencing data of a study of blood T cell repertoires in COVID-19. The CDR3 is made up of 13 amino acids. Germline assignment: CDR1 SNHLY and CDR2 FYNNEI. V was clipped by 7 bases and J by 10 bases, with 14 bases between them. Only in-frame clones appear in the TCRdb table, and some are missing; sequencing was by immunoSEQ multiplex PCR. Here the sample spans tens of thousands of clones, around 90% being singletons. What was sequenced was peripheral blood. This sequence was found in a middle-aged man with active COVID-19. This rearrangement joins TRBV2 to TRBJ1-6; tentative D call: TRBD1 (5 bases). DNA for the CDR3: TGTGCCAGCAAGGGGCCCCTTAGGTCACCCCTCCACTTT. This codes for CASKGPLRSPLHF.